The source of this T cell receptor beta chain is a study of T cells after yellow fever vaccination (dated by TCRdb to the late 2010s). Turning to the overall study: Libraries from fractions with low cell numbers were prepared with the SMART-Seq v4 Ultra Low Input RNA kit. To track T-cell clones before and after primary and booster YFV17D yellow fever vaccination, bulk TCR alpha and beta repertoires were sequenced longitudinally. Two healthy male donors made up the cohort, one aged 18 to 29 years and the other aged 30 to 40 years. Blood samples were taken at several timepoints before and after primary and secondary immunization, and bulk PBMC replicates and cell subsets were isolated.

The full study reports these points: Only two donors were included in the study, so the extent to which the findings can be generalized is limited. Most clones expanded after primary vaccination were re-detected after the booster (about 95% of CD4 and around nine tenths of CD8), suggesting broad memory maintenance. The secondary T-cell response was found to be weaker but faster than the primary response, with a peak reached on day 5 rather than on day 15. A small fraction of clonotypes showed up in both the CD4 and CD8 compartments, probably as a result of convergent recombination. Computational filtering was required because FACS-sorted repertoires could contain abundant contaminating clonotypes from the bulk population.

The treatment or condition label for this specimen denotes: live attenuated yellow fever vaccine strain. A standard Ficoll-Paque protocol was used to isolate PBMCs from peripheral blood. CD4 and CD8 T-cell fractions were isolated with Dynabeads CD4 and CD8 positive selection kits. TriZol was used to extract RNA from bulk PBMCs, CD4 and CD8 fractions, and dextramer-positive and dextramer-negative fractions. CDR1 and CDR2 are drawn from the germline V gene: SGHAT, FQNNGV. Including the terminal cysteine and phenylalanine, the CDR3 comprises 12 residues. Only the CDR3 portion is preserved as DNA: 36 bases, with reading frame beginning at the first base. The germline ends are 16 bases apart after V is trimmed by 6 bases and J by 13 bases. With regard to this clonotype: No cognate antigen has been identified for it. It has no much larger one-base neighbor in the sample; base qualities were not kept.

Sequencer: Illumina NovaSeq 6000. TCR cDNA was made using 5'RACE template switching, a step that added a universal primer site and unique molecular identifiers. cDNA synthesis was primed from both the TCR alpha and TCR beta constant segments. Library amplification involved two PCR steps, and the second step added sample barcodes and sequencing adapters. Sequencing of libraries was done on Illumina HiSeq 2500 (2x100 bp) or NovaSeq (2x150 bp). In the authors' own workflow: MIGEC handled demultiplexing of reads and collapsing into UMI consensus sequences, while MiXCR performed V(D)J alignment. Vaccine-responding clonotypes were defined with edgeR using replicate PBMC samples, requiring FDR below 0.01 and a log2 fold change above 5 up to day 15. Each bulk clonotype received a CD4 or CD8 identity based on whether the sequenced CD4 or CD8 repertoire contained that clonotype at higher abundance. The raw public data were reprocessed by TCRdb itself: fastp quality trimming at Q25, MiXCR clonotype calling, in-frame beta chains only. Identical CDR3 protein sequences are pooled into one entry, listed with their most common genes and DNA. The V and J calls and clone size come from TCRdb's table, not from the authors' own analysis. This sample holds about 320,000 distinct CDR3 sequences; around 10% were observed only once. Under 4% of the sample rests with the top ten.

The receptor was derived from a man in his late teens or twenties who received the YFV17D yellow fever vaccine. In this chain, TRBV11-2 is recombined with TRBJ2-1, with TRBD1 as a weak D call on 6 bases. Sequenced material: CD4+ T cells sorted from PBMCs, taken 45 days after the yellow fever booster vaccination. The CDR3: CASSSDRSNQFF. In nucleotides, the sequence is TGTGCCAGCAGTTCTGACAGGTCGAACCAGTTCTTC.